The rows below give T cell receptor beta chains drawn from one sample of a study of blood T cell repertoires in COVID-19. Here immunoSEQ multiplex PCR was the method, and the copy in TCRdb shows in-frame clones only, minus some. The sample lists 340,000 or so clones, around 86% occurring once. The sequenced sample was peripheral blood. The receptors originated from a man aged 45 to 65 with active or convalescent COVID-19. Each CDR3 is given with its conserved first and last residue. The D gene is left open where the match is weak. Size is omitted from some rows. Given values are once, few, many or a class for expanded clones.

TRBV6-6,.,TRBD2,TRBJ2-1,TGTGCCAGCAGGGCTAGCGGGGGTAATGAGCAGTTCTTC,CASRASGGNEQFF
TRBV4-2,.,.,TRBJ1-2,TGTGCCAGCAGCCAGGGCAGGGAAGGCTACACCTTC,CASSQGREGYTF
TRBV7-3,.,TRBD2,TRBJ2-3,TGTGCCAGCAGCCACGCCGGGACTAGCTTTGGAGATACGCAGTATTTT,CASSHAGTSFGDTQYF
TRBV18,once,.,TRBJ2-3,TGTGCCAGCTCACCACCGGCAGGCAGCACAGATACGCAGTATTTT,CASSPPAGSTDTQYF
TRBV28,.,TRBD2,TRBJ2-7,TGTGCCAGCAGTTTTTCTAGCGGGAACTACGAGCAGTACTTC,CASSFSSGNYEQYF
TRBV29-1,.,TRBD2,TRBJ2-1,TGCAGCGTTGTCCCCCCTAGCGGGAGTCCGTACGAGCAGTTCTTC,CSVVPPSGSPYEQFF
TRBV18,.,TRBD2,TRBJ2-5,TGTGCCAGCTCACCTAGCGGGACCGGGGGTAAAGAGACCCAGTACTTC,CASSPSGTGGKETQYF
TRBV18,few,.,TRBJ2-5,TGTGCCAGCTCCCTCCTCGTTCAAGAGACCCAGTACTTC,CASSLLVQETQYF
TRBV28,.,TRBD1,TRBJ1-4,TGTGCCAGCAGTTTCCTCACGGCCAACAGGGGTGCTAATGAAAAACTGTTTTTT,CASSFLTANRGANEKLFF
TRBV6-5,.,.,TRBJ1-1,TGTGCCAGCAGTCTGAGGGGGGGTGGCACTGAAGCTTTCTTT,CASSLRGGGTEAFF
TRBV5-1,.,TRBD1,TRBJ1-4,TGCGCCAGCAGCTTGAGGACAGGGCGGGATGAAAAACTGTTTTTT,CASSLRTGRDEKLFF
TRBV12-3/TRBV12-4,.,.,TRBJ1-5,TGTGCCAGCAGCGAGATGCGGTACGGGTCCCAGCATTTT,CASSEMRYGSQHF
TRBV9,.,TRBD1,TRBJ1-1,TGTGCCAGCGGGACAGGCCCCCGTCTGAACACTGAAGCTTTCTTT,CASGTGPRLNTEAFF
TRBV5-6,.,.,TRBJ2-3,TGTGCCAGCAGCTTACCTAGCGAATCAAGTGGGGCCACAGATACGCAGTATTTT,CASSLPSESSGATDTQYF
TRBV19,few,TRBD1,TRBJ1-5,TGTGCCAGTAGCACCACAGGGGTCGGAAGCAATCAGCCCCAGCATTTT,CASSTTGVGSNQPQHF
TRBV2,.,TRBD2,TRBJ2-1,TGTGCCAGCAGAATCGGGACTAGCGGGAAGTATGAGCAGTTCTTC,CASRIGTSGKYEQFF
TRBV18,.,.,TRBJ1-4,TGTGCCAGCTCACCCGTCCAGGGAGGCGAAAAACTGTTTTTT,CASSPVQGGEKLFF
TRBV18,.,.,TRBJ2-3,TGTGCCAGCTCACAGGACACGAGCACAGATACGCAGTATTTT,CASSQDTSTDTQYF
TRBV7-2,.,.,TRBJ1-5,TGTGCCAGCAGCTTAATCCGGGATGGGAATCAGCCCCAGCATTTT,CASSLIRDGNQPQHF
TRBV6-4,.,TRBD2,TRBJ2-1,TGTGCCAGCAGCGAGCGGGAGGGATACAATGAGCAGTTCTTC,CASSEREGYNEQFF
TRBV6-2/TRBV6-3,.,.,TRBJ2-7,TGTGCCAGCAGCCGGCAGGGGAAGCCCTACTACGAGCAGTACTTC,CASSRQGKPYYEQYF
TRBV18,.,TRBD1,TRBJ2-1,TGTGCCAGCTCACCCCCAGGACAGGGGTTCTTTAACAATGAGCAGTTCTTC,CASSPPGQGFFNNEQFF